The T cell receptor (beta chain) described here comes from a study of cytomegalovirus exposure and HLA in healthy donors listed by TCRdb under 2017. For the wider study: An earlier analysis of roughly 570 of the donors reported 276 Gb of sequence data and 95 million to 130 million unique TCR beta sequences obtained from 180 million or so T cells. Every repertoire in the discovery cohort had been generated on one and the same sequencing platform. The T cell repertoires of 550 to 850 subjects were profiled by immunosequencing and related to cytomegalovirus serostatus. On average, about 240,000 unique TCR beta nucleotide sequences were sequenced per donor among 350 to 400 genotyped donors of the cohort, with around 19% of those sequences being non-productive. Of the 398 genotyped donors, over 80% were placed in the genetic ancestry cluster associated with self-reported Caucasian donors. Because of strong linkage in the cohort, roughly five DR-DQ haplotypes were treated as single units for association and clustering. The study aimed to test whether signatures of past pathogen exposure could be identified by cataloging public T cell receptors. HLA typing included class I and class II loci at four-digit resolution. In addition to the first cohort of several hundred subjects, a separate validation cohort of 120 different subjects was used. Donor age, sex, ethnicity and CMV serostatus were collected together with the repertoire data. The later analysis used no new phenotypic data to find candidate immune exposures, relying instead on TCR beta sequences and their occurrence across donors. Approximately 300 gigabases of sequencing data and tens of millions of unique TCR sequences made up an early release that covered approximately 700 HLA-typed donors. To decide whether each TCR beta V gene segment behaved as functional or pseudogenic, an earlier analysis of several hundred of the donors relied on high-throughput TCR beta sequencing. To predict cytomegalovirus infection status, the study combined high-throughput TCR immunosequencing, statistical association of individual TCRs with disease status, and machine learning. Typing coverage differed by locus: A, B, C, DRB1 and DQB1 were typed in about 620-640 donors, DQA1 in 522, DPA1 in approximately 600, and DPB1 in around 490. To study patterns of TCR occurrence, a later analysis re-analyzed previously published TCR beta repertoires from just over 650 donors and added high-resolution HLA genotyping. A later genetic analysis took genome-wide SNP genotypes for about three fifths of the 666 donors and used that subset as a discovery cohort. What the research found in general, with its limitations: The study listed 150 to 200 TCR beta chains as associated with cytomegalovirus. V-gene and J-gene trimming of TCR beta chains was associated with a missense DCLRE1C variant in a later genetic analysis, and the association was replicated in an independent cohort. Broadly in line with IMGT annotations, most TCR beta V segments showed up in productive rearrangements about 87% or about 30% of the time in an earlier analysis of 450 to 600 of the donors. The only immune exposure information available for the cohort was CMV serostatus. A further reported finding was that TCR beta sequences accurately predicted the HLA-A and HLA-B alleles for most subjects in the first cohort. Because some donors lacked HLA typing at each locus, the association tests relied only on the typed subset. In a later analysis, the rate of TCR association differed among HLA loci, with DRB1 alleles having the most associated TCRs and HLA-C alleles having the fewest. When HLA alleles, especially DR and DQ, strongly co-occurred, attributing TCR associations to individual alleles was difficult. In a later analysis, most CMV-associated TCR beta chains were found to appear HLA-restricted, with HLA associations seemingly driven largely by CMV exposure. Sequencing depth was assumed to be roughly uniform across donors in the presence/absence analyses, though that assumption may not hold. While some public TCRs were present in many individuals, most TCR sequences turned up only very rarely across donors. Specific HLA alleles were associated with over 15,000 TCR beta sequences at a false discovery rate of 0.05 in a later analysis. The sequencing pipeline was judged likely to have produced a cluster of highly shared sequence variants as a technical artifact. A few of the identified cytomegalovirus-associated TCR beta chains were confirmed in vitro to be specific for cytomegalovirus antigens. Linkage disequilibrium might explain the correlated functional status among segregating V segments, but an unknown experimental factor could not be ruled out. Cytomegalovirus status was reported to be diagnosed by the classifier with high specificity and sensitivity in both the original and validation cohorts. The earlier analysis of fewer than 750 of the donors excluded seventeen rarely observed V segments, including chromosome 9 orphons, because counts were too low. The authors suggested that the approach could potentially be extended to other disease states and immunological phenotypes. A later analysis reported that several top co-occurrence clusters appeared linked to parvovirus B19, influenza, CMV and Epstein-Barr virus. Some IMGT-functional V segments, including TRBV6-2 and TRBV6-3, could not be told apart with the 87-base-pair reads, so those segments were excluded. Only TCR beta chains were sequenced in this cohort, and the absence of alpha or paired-chain data limited detectable features. A later analysis found that HLA-associated TCR beta chains were more clonally expanded and had lower generation probabilities than equally common non-associated chains. In a later genetic analysis, fewer N-insertions in productive TCRs were reported among donors in an Asian-associated ancestry cluster than the roughly 670-donor mean.

To note about this clone: Its antigen is still unknown. The record has no base qualities; no much larger clone is one base away.

The cohort consisted of 600 to 700 healthy bone marrow donors. All cohort members were sampled while nominally healthy, although unrecorded immune exposures were likely present. The donor tested CMV seronegative, placing the donor among the 350 to 400 seronegative members of the cohort. Every donor gave a peripheral blood sample, and the peripheral blood mononuclear cells from that sample were used for TCR beta sequencing. The Qiagen DNeasy Blood Extraction Kit was used to extract genomic DNA from the blood cell samples. CDR1 and CDR2 were assigned from the germline V gene as SGHRS and YFSETQ. The CDR3 contains 14 residues, cysteine and phenylalanine counted. Only the CDR3 DNA stays, 42 bases, in frame from base 1. Clipping removes 6 bases from V and 3 bases from J, with 9 as the unmatched junction base count. Receptors were amplified or captured by the immunoSEQ multiplex PCR assay. For the multiplex PCR, a mixture combining 60 forward primers for TCR Vbeta segments and 13 reverse primers for TCR Jbeta segments was used. Amplification of the CDR3 region of rearranged TCR beta genes was performed with a multiplex PCR assay on genomic DNA. The Illumina HiSeq System was used to sequence the amplified TCR beta libraries as 87-base-pair reads. The paper's data handling went like this. A later analysis tallied approximately 87 million unique TCR beta chains across the 666 repertoires, and some 12 million of those chains were shared by two or more donors. Raw reads were error-corrected and collapsed into unique sequences with a nearest-neighbor algorithm that merged closely related sequences to remove PCR and sequencing errors. V, D and J gene segments were assigned by aligning CDR3 sequences to IMGT reference sequences. Each retained sequence needed at least a six-nucleotide match to both a V gene segment and a J gene segment. A rearrangement counted as productive if the CDR3 had no stop codons and remained in frame with V and J, and every other rearrangement counted as non-productive. CDR3 was defined according to IMGT convention as the region running from the second conserved V-encoded cysteine to the conserved J-encoded phenylalanine. The earlier analysis of about 560 of the donors excluded any sequence lacking an unambiguous match to a single V gene segment. In an earlier analysis of approximately 590 of the donors, a V segment was called functional when productive rearrangements were above 56.7%, and segregating when the standard deviation between donors exceeded 5%. A statistical classification framework was developed to diagnose cytomegalovirus status using the catalog of TCR beta chain sequences. In a later analysis, V and J genes were assigned by comparing TCR nucleotide sequences against IMGT/GENE-DB human TR gene sequences. In a later analysis, CDR3 sequences and most-parsimonious VDJ recombination scenarios were assigned using the TCRdist pipeline. In a later analysis, every TCR beta chain was defined by the combination of its CDR3 amino acid sequence and its V-gene family, and reads without a unique V-gene family were dropped. To address suspected cross-contamination and a sequencing artifact, a later analysis removed roughly 580 highly shared, low-generation-probability nucleotide sequences. In a later analysis, a clonal expansion index was calculated for each public chain from normalized within-repertoire ranks of inferred template counts. In a later analysis, generation probabilities were computed with a VDJ recombination model fitted to out-of-frame rearrangements, and the resulting probabilities were checked against IGoR. Hypergeometric tests were used in a later analysis to score TCR-TCR, TCR-HLA and TCR-CMV co-occurrence, with a repertoire-size bias correction applied to the TCR pairs. To estimate false discovery rates, a later analysis permuted the HLA or CMV assignments 20 times. A later analysis grouped co-occurring TCRs with DBSCAN, adding TCRdist sequence similarity when clustering within HLA-allele-positive subsets. Repertoires with fewer than 30,000 or more than 120,000 public chains were left out of co-occurrence clustering, as were about five repertoires with anomalous nucleotide sharing. Sourced from immuneACCESS, this table was stored by TCRdb with only in-frame sequences that have V and J called. A share of the clones is absent; for the studies checked, an unresolved V gene accounts for under half, and the remainder has no known explanation. D and trimming come from the DNA, and the V and J calls and clone size come from that table. The sample table contains some 150,000 clones; only one count was recorded for 70% to 85% of them. The biggest ten clones account for about 4.6% of the sample.

This receptor was obtained from a man aged 40-49 years in good health and CMV-seronegative. The specimen sequenced was PBMCs. The chain is made from TRBV5-1 and TRBJ2-7; the junction holds 7 bases that match TRBD2. Here is the DNA: TGCGCCAGCACCTGGGGGGGAGGTGACTACGAGCAGTACTTC. This yields the protein CASTWGGGDYEQYF.